The rows below give T cell receptor beta chains drawn from one sample of a study of T-cell reconstitution after alpha-beta-depleted transplantation in children. From the PCR reads, TCRdb called clonotypes with MiXCR, one entry per CDR3 protein. The sample lists about 980,000 distinct CDR3 sequences, roughly 31% occurring once. The sample was PBMCs, mostly from graft donor cells, taken 360 days after TCRalphabeta/CD19-depleted stem cell transplant. The receptors stem from a boy under three years old who had a stem cell transplant for SCID, so the T cells may come from the graft donor. Both conserved end residues are part of each CDR3. The D gene is left open where the match is weak. Clone size is shown for a subset of rows, as once, few, many or a class of expanded clone.

V	J	length	size	D	DNA	CDR3
TRBV28	TRBJ1-2	15	NA	TRBD1	TGTGCCAGCAGATCCGGACAGGGAGGAAGGGAGGGCTACACCTTC	CASRSGQGGREGYTF
TRBV6-2/TRBV6-3	TRBJ2-7	19	once	NA	TGTGCCAGCAGTCAACGCCCGAAGACACCAGGGGGGTCGCTCTACGAGCAGTACTTC	CASSQRPKTPGGSLYEQYF
TRBV28	TRBJ2-5	12	many	NA	TGTGCCAGCACTCAAGAGGGAGAGACCCAGTACTTC	CASTQEGETQYF
TRBV28	TRBJ2-7	13	NA	NA	TGTGCCAGCACCCTGGGGCTTACGTACGAGCAGTACTTC	CASTLGLTYEQYF
TRBV12-3/TRBV12-4	TRBJ1-3	14	NA	NA	TGTGCCAGCAGTTTAGCAGGGTTGGGAAACACCATATATTTT	CASSLAGLGNTIYF
TRBV7-9	TRBJ1-1	16	NA	TRBD1	TGTGCCAGCAGCCCGAGACAGGGGCTCGGGGGCACTGAAGCTTTCTTT	CASSPRQGLGGTEAFF
TRBV5-6	TRBJ2-1	16	NA	NA	TGTGCCAGCAGCCCGCAGGCAGGGGGGCCCTACAATGAGCAGTTCTTC	CASSPQAGGPYNEQFF
TRBV12-3/TRBV12-4	TRBJ2-5	14	NA	NA	TGTGCCAGCAGTTTCGTCAGCGTAAAAGAGACCCAGTACTTC	CASSFVSVKETQYF
TRBV12-3/TRBV12-4	TRBJ1-1	13	few	NA	TGTGCCAGCAGTTCGCAAGAGAGCACTGAAGCTTTCTTT	CASSSQESTEAFF
TRBV4-3	TRBJ2-1	15	NA	TRBD2	TGCGCCAGCAGCCAGGGGGGGGGTCCCGTAAATGAGCAGTTCTTC	CASSQGGGPVNEQFF
TRBV28	TRBJ2-5	13	NA	NA	TGTGCCAGCAGTTTAGGGCAGTTTGGGACCCAGTACTTC	CASSLGQFGTQYF
TRBV12-3/TRBV12-4	TRBJ2-7	16	NA	TRBD2	TGTGCCAGCAGTGAATTGACTAGCGGGGGCCGGGGCGAGCAGTACTTC	CASSELTSGGRGEQYF
TRBV7-2	TRBJ2-1	14	NA	NA	TGTGCCAGCAGCCCGCGGACACCTCACAATGAGCAGTTCTTC	CASSPRTPHNEQFF
TRBV4-1	TRBJ2-1	16	NA	TRBD2	TGCGCCAGCAGCCAAGATGGAGAGCGGGGGGGGAGGGAGCAGTTCTTC	CASSQDGERGGREQFF
TRBV6-2/TRBV6-3	TRBJ2-7	16	NA	TRBD1	TGTGCCAGCAGGAGGACCCGACAGGGGAGGACAAACGAGCAGTACTTC	CASRRTRQGRTNEQYF
TRBV15	TRBJ2-7	16	few	TRBD2	TGTGCCACCAGCAGAGGGGGGGGTCGGAGCTCCTACGAGCAGTACTTC	CATSRGGGRSSYEQYF
TRBV20-1	TRBJ2-5	14	NA	NA	TGCAGTGCTTCCCAGACTTACAGGGAAGAGACCCAGTACTTC	CSASQTYREETQYF
TRBV18	TRBJ2-1	17	few	NA	TGTGCCAGCTCACCGGTGCGGGGGCCTTACTCCTACAATGAGCAGTTCTTC	CASSPVRGPYSYNEQFF
TRBV28	TRBJ2-7	15	NA	NA	TGTGCCAGCAGTTTTTACGGCACCTTAACCTACGAGCAGTACTTC	CASSFYGTLTYEQYF
TRBV18	TRBJ2-7	13	many	NA	TGTGCCAGCTCACCAAAAGATGCGTACGAGCAGTACTTC	CASSPKDAYEQYF
TRBV12-3/TRBV12-4	TRBJ2-2	16	NA	TRBD1	TGTGCCAGCAGTTCGACAGGGAAAGGGAACACCGGGGAGCTGTTTTTT	CASSSTGKGNTGELFF
TRBV19	TRBJ1-5	13	NA	NA	TGTGCCAGTAGTGGGCTGACTGTGGAGCCCCAGCATTTT	CASSGLTVEPQHF